This T cell receptor beta chain was sequenced for a study of response to subunit inactivated influenza vaccine. Study-wide points: The authors suggested that every seasonal influenza vaccination recruits few new T cells.

A single record per CDR3 protein comes from TCRdb applying MiXCR to the RT-PCR reads. The repertoire consists of about 310,000 distinct CDR3 sequences, with approximately 21% occurring once and the leading ten covering 10%. On this clonotype: Its antigen is still unknown.

The V and J ends lost 5 bases and 6 bases, in that order; junction bases with no gene match: 13. Per the germline V gene, CDR1 is SGHNT and CDR2 is YYREEE (reference sequence). The CDR3 sequence is 15 residues long. The specimen was PBMCs from blood, collected approximately 20 months after vaccination. The rearrangement uses TRBV5-4 and TRBJ2-7; TRBD2 matches 8 bases. The TCR originated in a man aged 50-75 years who received an inactivated influenza vaccine. The CDR3 is CASSYTGGLYFEQYF. The CDR3 nucleotides are TGTGCCAGCAGTTATACGGGAGGGCTATATTTCGAGCAGTACTTC.